This TCR beta chain was obtained from a study of T-cell reconstitution after alpha-beta-depleted transplantation in children. As it was prepared, the TCRbeta library received unique molecular identifiers. MiXCR was run by TCRdb on the PCR reads, yielding one entry per CDR3 protein. The sample yields about 350,000 distinct CDR3 sequences, about 14% seen once. This CDR3 spans 19 amino acids. Germline V gene data show CDR1 as LGHNA and CDR2 as YSLEER. This clonotype was picked up many times. The junction departs from the called germline gene at one end, perhaps through a read error. The sequenced sample was PBMCs, obtained from the stem cell graft. The source of this sequence is a human donor who donated a stem cell graft to a child with Fanconi anemia. This chain links TRBV4-3 with TRBJ2-1, with TRBD2 matching 10 bases. The CDR3 spells CASTQKPASGGLSYNEQFF. The CDR3 nucleotides are TGCGCCAGCACCCAAAAACCTGCTAGCGGGGGACTCTCCTACAATGAGCAGTTCTTC.